Listed below are T cell receptor beta chains from one sample, sequenced in a study of a mutant IDH1 vaccine in newly diagnosed glioma. Clones were read by immunoSEQ multiplex PCR, and TCRdb kept only the in-frame ones, dropping some. The data show about 56,000 clones, about 80% seen once. No cognate antigen is known for these TCRs. This specimen consisted of PBMCs, obtained from a glioma patient whose treatment included an IDH1 peptide vaccine. All receptors derive from a man in his forties or fifties with glioma. CDR3s include the opening cysteine and the closing phenylalanine or tryptophan. The D gene is left open where the match is weak. Part of the rows lack a size; the others show once, few, many or a class for expanded clones.

j_call d_call clone_size cdr3_length v_call cdr3_aa cdr3_nt
TRBJ2-7 TRBD1 . 14 TRBV5-1 CASSYGTGKEEQYF TGCGCCAGCAGCTATGGGACAGGGAAGGAAGAGCAGTACTTC
TRBJ1-2 . . 13 TRBV19 CASRTDSSYGYTF TGTGCCAGTAGAACCGACAGTAGCTATGGCTACACCTTC
TRBJ2-1 . . 13 TRBV5-4 CASSVSAYNEQFF TGTGCCAGCAGCGTTAGTGCTTACAATGAGCAGTTCTTC
TRBJ1-1 . once 17 TRBV5-1 CASSLIGSGNMNTEAFF TGCGCCAGCAGCTTGATAGGCTCCGGGAACATGAACACTGAAGCTTTCTTT
TRBJ1-1 TRBD1 many 16 TRBV4-2 CASSQGPGQGNTEAFF TGTGCCAGCAGCCAAGGTCCTGGACAGGGGAACACTGAAGCTTTCTTT
TRBJ1-5 . . 13 TRBV14 CASSLSGGQPQHF TGTGCCAGCAGCCTGTCGGGGGGTCAGCCCCAGCATTTT
TRBJ2-6 TRBD1 . 16 TRBV2 CAKTDRQGSGANVLTF TGTGCCAAGACGGACAGGCAGGGCTCTGGGGCCAACGTCCTGACTTTC
TRBJ2-4 TRBD1 . 18 TRBV5-1 CASSLTGGPPLAKNIQYF TGCGCCAGCAGCTTGACAGGGGGTCCGCCTCTAGCCAAAAACATTCAGTACTTC
TRBJ2-1 . few 11 TRBV7-6 CASSLGNEQFF TGTGCCAGCAGCTTGGGGAATGAGCAGTTCTTC
TRBJ2-5 TRBD1 few 15 TRBV9 CASSQFGQVQETQYF TGTGCCAGCAGCCAATTTGGACAGGTTCAAGAGACCCAGTACTTC
TRBJ2-3 TRBD2 . 16 TRBV9 CASSGLAGGDTDTQYF TGTGCCAGCAGCGGACTAGCGGGGGGGGACACAGATACGCAGTATTTT
TRBJ1-5 TRBD1 . 12 TRBV19 CAIGTGNQPQHF TGTGCCATAGGGACAGGGAATCAGCCCCAGCATTTT
TRBJ1-5 TRBD1 . 17 TRBV10-1 CASSESGQGAPNQPQHF TGCGCCAGCAGTGAGTCGGGCCAGGGGGCCCCCAATCAGCCCCAGCATTTT
TRBJ2-7 TRBD2 . 16 TRBV7-8 CASSSPRTSVSYEQYF TGTGCCAGCAGCTCCCCGCGGACTAGCGTCTCCTACGAGCAGTACTTC
TRBJ2-5 TRBD1 . 14 TRBV5-1 CASSSTGAQETQYF TGCGCCAGCAGCTCCACAGGGGCCCAAGAGACCCAGTACTTC
TRBJ2-3 . . 15 TRBV7-6 CASSYNLRGTDTQYF TGTGCCAGCAGCTATAATCTGCGGGGCACAGATACGCAGTATTTT
TRBJ2-5 TRBD2 . 15 TRBV27 CASSFGLAGVETQYF TGTGCCAGCAGTTTCGGACTAGCGGGGGTAGAGACCCAGTACTTC
TRBJ2-2 TRBD1 . 16 TRBV5-1 CASSLAGTVNTGELFF TGCGCCAGCAGCTTGGCCGGGACAGTGAACACCGGGGAGCTGTTTTTT
TRBJ1-5 . . 15 TRBV6-1 CASSEAQGWNQPQHF TGTGCCAGCAGTGAAGCGCAAGGGTGGAATCAGCCCCAGCATTTT
TRBJ2-7 TRBD2 . 15 TRBV4-1 CASSLQSGGSYEQYF TGCGCCAGCAGCCTTCAGAGCGGGGGTTCCTACGAGCAGTACTTC
TRBJ2-5 . many 12 TRBV7-9 CASSLEEETQYF TGTGCCAGCAGCCTCGAGGAGGAGACCCAGTACTTC
TRBJ1-3 . . 15 TRBV5-1 CASSLDGVSGNTIYF TGCGCCAGCAGCTTGGACGGGGTCTCTGGAAACACCATATATTTT
TRBJ2-2 . few 13 TRBV13 CASSYQAPGELFF TGTGCCAGCAGCTATCAGGCCCCCGGGGAGCTGTTTTTT
TRBJ1-2 TRBD1 few 13 TRBV27 CASSTYRGGGYTF TGTGCCAGCAGTACTTACAGGGGCGGTGGCTACACCTTC
TRBJ2-7 . once 12 TRBV30 CAWSLRDYEQYF TGTGCCTGGAGTCTCCGGGACTACGAGCAGTACTTC
TRBJ2-2 . . 15 TRBV6-5 CASSNRDAGAGELFF TGTGCCAGCAGTAACCGGGACGCAGGGGCCGGGGAGCTGTTTTTT
TRBJ2-1 TRBD1 . 15 TRBV12-5 CASGLGTGGSNEQFF TGTGCTAGTGGCCTAGGGACAGGGGGCTCCAATGAGCAGTTCTTC
TRBJ2-7 . . 13 TRBV7-9 CASSPQGTYEQYF TGTGCCAGCAGCCCCCAAGGGACCTACGAGCAGTACTTC
TRBJ1-4 . . 13 TRBV30 CAWSVRRGEKLFF TGTGCCTGGAGTGTCCGGAGAGGGGAAAAACTGTTTTTT
TRBJ1-4 . . 14 TRBV4-2 CASSQDGRHEKLFF TGTGCCAGCAGCCAAGACGGGAGACATGAAAAACTGTTTTTT
TRBJ2-7 . . 15 TRBV11-2 CASSSLTVASYEQYF TGTGCCAGCAGTTCCCTGACAGTTGCTTCCTACGAGCAGTACTTC
TRBJ2-1 TRBD2 once 14 TRBV7-2 CASTLRGGDNEQFF TGTGCCAGCACCCTACGGGGAGGGGACAATGAGCAGTTCTTC
TRBJ1-1 TRBD1 few 15 TRBV7-9 CASSSGTGGITEAFF TGTGCCAGCAGCTCCGGGACAGGGGGCATCACTGAAGCTTTCTTT
TRBJ1-6 TRBD1 . 12 TRBV2 CASRQGQSPLHF TGTGCCAGCAGACAGGGGCAATCACCCCTCCACTTT
TRBJ2-3 . few 13 TRBV5-1 CASSLPGGDTQYF TGCGCCAGCAGTCTCCCCGGGGGAGATACGCAGTATTTT
TRBJ2-5 . . 14 TRBV9 CASSVGRPPETQYF TGTGCCAGCAGCGTGGGACGGCCCCCAGAGACCCAGTACTTC
TRBJ1-5 TRBD1 . 14 TRBV25-1 CASSDRQGKQPQHF TGTGCCAGCAGTGATCGACAGGGGAAACAGCCCCAGCATTTT
TRBJ1-6 . . 14 TRBV9 CASSDGVGNSPLHF TGTGCCAGCAGCGATGGGGTTGGGAATTCACCCCTCCACTTT
TRBJ2-7 . . 13 TRBV10-2 CASADTSPYEQYF TGCGCCAGCGCCGATACAAGCCCCTACGAGCAGTACTTC
TRBJ2-1 . few 12 TRBV5-6 CASSLVTKEQFF TGTGCCAGCAGCTTGGTTACAAAGGAGCAGTTCTTC
TRBJ2-3 . . 15 TRBV9 CASSVETGGRDTQYF TGTGCCAGCAGCGTAGAGACGGGGGGCAGAGATACGCAGTATTTT
TRBJ1-1 . . 14 TRBV6-6 CASRVDRMSTEAFF TGTGCCAGCAGAGTCGACCGGATGTCCACTGAAGCTTTCTTT
TRBJ2-7 . . 12 TRBV7-2 CASMPARGEQYF TGTGCCAGCATGCCCGCGAGGGGGGAGCAGTACTTC
TRBJ1-1 . few 12 TRBV30 CAWGHKNTEAFF TGTGCCTGGGGACACAAGAACACTGAAGCTTTCTTT
TRBJ1-1 . . 13 TRBV25-1 CASSDTVNTEAFF TGTGCCAGCAGTGATACAGTGAACACTGAAGCTTTCTTT
TRBJ1-1 . few 14 TRBV5-8 CASSRRTVNTEAFF TGTGCCAGCAGCCGCAGGACTGTGAACACTGAAGCTTTCTTT
TRBJ2-3 . . 14 TRBV6-1 CASIPGRSTDTQYF TGTGCCAGCATTCCGGGACGAAGCACAGATACGCAGTATTTT
TRBJ1-2 TRBD1 . 13 TRBV29-1 CSVDQGGSYGYTF TGCAGCGTTGATCAGGGGGGAAGCTATGGCTACACCTTC
TRBJ1-1 . . 13 TRBV6-5 CASTLGVNTEAFF TGTGCCAGCACCCTGGGGGTGAACACTGAAGCTTTCTTT
TRBJ2-5 . . 16 TRBV18 CASSISKGVGEETQYF TGTGCCAGCTCCATATCAAAAGGGGTCGGAGAAGAGACCCAGTACTTC
TRBJ2-4 TRBD1 once 15 TRBV2 CASNRDSPGKNIQYF TGTGCCAGCAACCGGGACAGCCCTGGTAAAAACATTCAGTACTTC
TRBJ2-7 . . 11 TRBV6-5 CASSAPGEQYF TGTGCCAGCAGCGCTCCTGGCGAGCAGTACTTC
TRBJ1-1 . . 14 TRBV18 CASSLGAVNTEAFF TGTGCCAGCTCCTTGGGGGCGGTGAACACTGAAGCTTTCTTT
TRBJ2-7 TRBD1 . 14 TRBV18 CASSPRTGDHEQYF TGTGCCAGCTCACCGAGGACAGGGGACCACGAGCAGTACTTC
TRBJ2-7 TRBD1 once 15 TRBV5-1 CASSPDRGQTYEQYF TGCGCCAGCAGCCCTGACAGGGGTCAGACCTACGAGCAGTACTTC
TRBJ1-2 . . 13 TRBV29-1 CSVIDGTNYGYTF TGCAGCGTTATTGACGGCACTAACTATGGCTACACCTTC
TRBJ1-4 . few 15 TRBV4-3 CASSQEGARREILFF TGCGCCAGCAGCCAAGAGGGGGCTCGACGGGAGATCCTGTTTTTT
TRBJ1-5 . . 15 TRBV5-5 CASSMEGFSNQPQHF TGTGCCAGCAGCATGGAAGGTTTTAGCAATCAGCCCCAGCATTTT
TRBJ1-2 TRBD1 few 14 TRBV5-1 CASSFIQGANGYTF TGCGCCAGCAGCTTCATTCAGGGGGCCAATGGCTACACCTTC